These 5 T cell receptor beta chains were all obtained from the same sample, sequenced in a study of shared clonotypes between healthy human individuals. Sequencing used immunoSEQ multiplex PCR; TCRdb keeps in-frame clones, though not all of them. The table lists some 1 million clones, 65% to 80% of them singletons. The specimen sequenced was memory CD4+ T cells sorted from blood. The sample's subset: CD45RA-negative fraction. Source of these receptors: a man aged 18 to 29 in good health.

This chain joins TRBV14 and TRBJ1-3; weak D call: TRBD1 (6 bases). The CDR3 length is 15 residues. Germline V gene data show CDR1 as SGHDN and CDR2 as FVKESK. V was pared by 4 bases and J by 0 bases, with 10 bases between. CDR3 DNA: TGTGCCAGCAGCCGGACAGACAACTCTGGAAACACCATATATTTT. Protein product: CASSRTDNSGNTIYF.

The chain is built from TRBV9 and TRBJ1-1; possibly TRBD1 for D (5 bases). CDR1 is SGDLS, CDR2 YYNGEE, per germline. Trimming took off 0 bases at V and 2 bases at J, with 8 bases between the two ends. This CDR3 comprises 14 residues. The DNA of the CDR3 is TGTGCCAGCAGCGTAGGGGGGAGAAACACTGAAGCTTTCTTT. Protein product: CASSVGGRNTEAFF.

The chain combines TRBV28 with TRBJ1-1; weak D call: TRBD1 (6 bases). Germline assignment: CDR1 MDHEN and CDR2 SYDVKM. The CDR3 loop spans 13 amino acids. V gave up 8 bases and J gave up 1 base, with 11 bases separating them. CDR3 in amino acids: CASEGGRNTEAFF. CDR3 nucleotides: TGTGCCAGCGAAGGGGGGAGGAACACTGAAGCTTTCTTT. The complete variable domain, with remaining parts taken from reference TRBV28 and TRBJ1-1, reads DVKVTQSSRYLVKRTGEKVFLECVQDMDHENMFWYRQDPGLGLRLIYFSYDVKMKEKGDIPEGYSVSREKKERFSLILESASTNQTSMYLCASEGGRNTEAFFGQGTRLTVV.

V and J are TRBV6-4 and TRBJ1-1, with D hard to call. Germline values: CDR1 MRHNA, CDR2 SNTAGT. V lost 7 bases and J 3 bases, leaving 12 bases between the germline ends. CDR3 length: 13 amino acids. CDR3 loop: CASKRERDTEAFF. Written as DNA, the CDR3 is TGTGCCAGCAAGAGGGAAAGGGACACTGAAGCTTTCTTT.

A word on this clone: At one end, the junction sequence differs from germline, possibly due to a read error. This chain joins TRBV30 and TRBJ2-5, with TRBD2 identical over 9 bases. This CDR3 contains 14 residues. Germline values: CDR1 GTSNPN, CDR2 SVGIG (reference sequence). DNA for the CDR3: TGTGCCTGGAGTGTACAGTCGGCGGGAGGGCCCGGGGACTTC. It encodes CAWSVQSAGGPGDF.